Listed below are T cell receptor beta chains from one sample, sequenced in a study of blood T cell repertoires in COVID-19. Only in-frame clones appear in the TCRdb table, and some are missing; sequencing was by immunoSEQ multiplex PCR. The sample carries around 200,000 clones, around 85% recorded once. The sequenced sample consisted of PBMCs or T cells enriched from blood (not recorded which). The source is a woman in her 30s who had recovered from COVID-19. The CDR3 runs from the conserved cysteine through the conserved F or W. A D gene is named only where the DNA matches it firmly. Size tells how often a clone was seen (once, few, many) or the class of an expanded clone, and some rows leave it out.

clone_size	j_call	d_call	v_call	cdr3_nt	cdr3_aa
.	TRBJ1-4	.	TRBV5-4	TGTGCCAGCAGCTGGAGTTCCAGTTCAAATGAAAAACTGTTTTTT	CASSWSSSSNEKLFF
.	TRBJ2-5	TRBD2	TRBV7-2	TGTGCCAGCAGCCCTCGGACTAGCGGGCAACAACATCAAGAGACCCAGTACTTC	CASSPRTSGQQHQETQYF
.	TRBJ1-2	.	TRBV28	TGTGCCAGCAGTTTACCCCAGGGGATGGGCTATGGCTACACCTTC	CASSLPQGMGYGYTF
few	TRBJ2-2	.	TRBV9	TGTGCCAGCAGCGTGACAGGGAACACCGGGGAGCTGTTTTTT	CASSVTGNTGELFF
.	TRBJ1-4	TRBD1	TRBV6-1	TGTGCCAGCAGTGAACGTGGGACAGGGGCGGTAACTAATGAAAAACTGTTTTTT	CASSERGTGAVTNEKLFF
.	TRBJ2-6	TRBD1	TRBV18	TGTGCCAGCTCACCACAGCCCGGGACAGCGAAAAGCTCTGGGGCCAACGTCCTGACTTTC	CASSPQPGTAKSSGANVLTF
.	TRBJ1-2	.	TRBV7-9	TGTGCCAGCAGCGCATACCCGAGGGGGGGTCGGGCCTATGGCTACACCTTC	CASSAYPRGGRAYGYTF
.	TRBJ1-3	.	TRBV30	TGTGCCTGGAGTGTACGCGGCGGCTCTGGAAACACCATATATTTT	CAWSVRGGSGNTIYF
few	TRBJ2-3	TRBD2	TRBV3-1/TRBV3-2	TGTGCCAGCTCCCTAGCGGGAGAGGGACTCCCAGATACGCAGTATTTT	CASSLAGEGLPDTQYF
.	TRBJ1-1	.	TRBV3-1/TRBV3-2	TGTGCCAGCAGCCTAGGACAGATGAACACTGAAGCTTTCTTT	CASSLGQMNTEAFF
.	TRBJ2-7	TRBD1	TRBV7-9	TGTGCCAGCAGCTTAGCGACAGGGGCAAGCTACGAGCAGTACTTC	CASSLATGASYEQYF
.	TRBJ1-1	.	TRBV7-9	TGTGCCAGCAGCTTCCCTGAAAGGGGGAGCACTGAAGCTTTCTTT	CASSFPERGSTEAFF
.	TRBJ2-2	TRBD1	TRBV18	TGTGCCAGCTCACAACAGGGGGCCGGCGGGGAGCTGTTTTTT	CASSQQGAGGELFF
.	TRBJ2-1	.	TRBV24-1	TGTGCCACCGGGAACGGGGATGAGCAGTTCTTC	CATGNGDEQFF
.	TRBJ1-2	.	TRBV5-1	TGCGCCAGCAGCTTGACAGGGAGGGGATGGTTGGGCTACACCTTC	CASSLTGRGWLGYTF
.	TRBJ1-6	TRBD1	TRBV7-8	TGTGCCAGCAGTTTTACAGGGGAGGTCTCACCCCTCCACTTT	CASSFTGEVSPLHF
few	TRBJ2-3	TRBD2	TRBV28	TGTGCCAGCAAGGGGTTGACTAGCGGGAGACGGACAGATACGCAGTATTTT	CASKGLTSGRRTDTQYF
.	TRBJ2-7	.	TRBV24-1	TGTGCCTCGGGGCTTGAGGACTACGCGGAGCAGTACTTC	CASGLEDYAEQYF
.	TRBJ1-4	.	TRBV20-1	TGCAGTGCTAGTACCAGGATAACTAATGAAAAACTGTTTTTT	CSASTRITNEKLFF
.	TRBJ1-5	TRBD1	TRBV28	TGTGCCAGCAGTTTGGACAGGGGAGGGCAGCCCCAGCATTTT	CASSLDRGGQPQHF
.	TRBJ1-1	.	TRBV12-5	TGTGCTAGTGCCCTTGGGGAAGGGAGGGGTGAAGCTTTCTTT	CASALGEGRGEAFF
.	TRBJ1-1	.	TRBV19	TGTGCCAGTAGTATCGGAGCAACAGAAGCTTTCTTT	CASSIGATEAFF
.	TRBJ2-3	TRBD2	TRBV9	TGTGCCAGCAGCGCAGCAGACTCCCTTAGCAGGCTAGCGGAGAACACAGATACGCAGTATTTT	CASSAADSLSRLAENTDTQYF
.	TRBJ2-7	.	TRBV3-1/TRBV3-2	TGTGCCAGCAGCCAAGACAATAGTCCGGTCCGCTACGAGCAGTACTTC	CASSQDNSPVRYEQYF
.	TRBJ2-5	.	TRBV5-6	TGTGCCAGCAGCTCCGCCGGGGGTGGGGAGACCCAGTACTTC	CASSSAGGGETQYF
.	TRBJ1-2	TRBD1	TRBV10-3	TGTGCCATCAGTAAGGACAGGGACCTCTATGGCTACACCTTC	CAISKDRDLYGYTF